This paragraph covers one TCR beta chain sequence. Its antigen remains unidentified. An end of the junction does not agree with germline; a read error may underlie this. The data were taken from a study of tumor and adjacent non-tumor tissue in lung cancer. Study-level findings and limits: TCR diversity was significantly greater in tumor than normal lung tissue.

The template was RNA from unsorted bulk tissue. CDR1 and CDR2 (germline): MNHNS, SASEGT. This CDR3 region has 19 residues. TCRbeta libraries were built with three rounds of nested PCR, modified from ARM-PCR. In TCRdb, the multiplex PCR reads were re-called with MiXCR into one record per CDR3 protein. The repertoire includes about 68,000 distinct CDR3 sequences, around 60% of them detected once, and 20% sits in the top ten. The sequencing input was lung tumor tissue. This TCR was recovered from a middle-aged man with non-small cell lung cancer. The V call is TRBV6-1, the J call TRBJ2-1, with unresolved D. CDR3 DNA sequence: TGTGCCAGCAGTGAACACCACTCACTAAGCTTGAGCTCCTACAATGAGCTGTTTTTC. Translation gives CASSEHHSLSLSSYNELFF.